This TCR beta chain was observed in a study of blood T cells in healthy people across ages. Study results and limitations: There was a strong correlation between TCR beta diversity and naive T cell percentage. Per million T cells, the diversity of TCR beta decreased roughly linearly as age advanced.

Donors were healthy Caucasian individuals from Russia aged about 6 to 90. This clonotype has a handful of counts. As yet, its antigen is unknown. CDR3 size: 13 residues. The V segment lost 6 bases and the J segment 7 bases; nucleotides outside the gene matches: 8. CDR1 SGHTA and CDR2 FQGNSA come from the germline V gene. A second about 6 to 12 cycle PCR used barcoded and J-beta primers. The template-switch adaptor was a 5' adaptor with 12 random nucleotides. It tagged each cDNA molecule. Each CDR3 protein is one row after TCRdb ran MiXCR on the 5' RACE reads. This sample has 1.5 million or so distinct CDR3 sequences, with roughly two fifths found just once.

The sample consisted of blood. This sequence was found in a woman in her late teens or twenties in good health. This chain uses TRBV7-2 with TRBJ1-2, with TRBD1 matching over 7 bases. The CDR3 sequence is CASRSGGSIGYTF. CDR3 bases: TGTGCCAGCAGATCAGGGGGAAGCATTGGCTACACCTTC.